This TCR beta chain was identified in a study of response to subunit inactivated influenza vaccine. The study's findings and limits: Few additional T cells are recruited per seasonal influenza vaccination, authors suggested.

A word on this clonotype: Its antigen is unidentified.

Germline CDR1 MNHEY, CDR2 SMNVEV (reference sequence). Trimming pared 3 bases from V and 6 bases from J, leaving 16 bases between. The CDR3 has 15 residues. One entry per CDR3 protein, called by TCRdb with MiXCR from the RT-PCR reads. The sample includes hundreds of thousands of distinct CDR3 sequences, around 18% of them seen just once. The sequence derives from a man aged 50 to 59 who received an inactivated influenza vaccine. This rearrangement joins TRBV27 to TRBJ2-3; the D gene is possibly TRBD1 (5 bases). The sequences come from PBMCs from blood, collected roughly 5 days after vaccination. The CDR3 protein is CASSFVLGTGDTQYF. CDR3 nucleotides: TGTGCCAGCAGTTTTGTCTTAGGCACAGGCGATACGCAGTATTTT.